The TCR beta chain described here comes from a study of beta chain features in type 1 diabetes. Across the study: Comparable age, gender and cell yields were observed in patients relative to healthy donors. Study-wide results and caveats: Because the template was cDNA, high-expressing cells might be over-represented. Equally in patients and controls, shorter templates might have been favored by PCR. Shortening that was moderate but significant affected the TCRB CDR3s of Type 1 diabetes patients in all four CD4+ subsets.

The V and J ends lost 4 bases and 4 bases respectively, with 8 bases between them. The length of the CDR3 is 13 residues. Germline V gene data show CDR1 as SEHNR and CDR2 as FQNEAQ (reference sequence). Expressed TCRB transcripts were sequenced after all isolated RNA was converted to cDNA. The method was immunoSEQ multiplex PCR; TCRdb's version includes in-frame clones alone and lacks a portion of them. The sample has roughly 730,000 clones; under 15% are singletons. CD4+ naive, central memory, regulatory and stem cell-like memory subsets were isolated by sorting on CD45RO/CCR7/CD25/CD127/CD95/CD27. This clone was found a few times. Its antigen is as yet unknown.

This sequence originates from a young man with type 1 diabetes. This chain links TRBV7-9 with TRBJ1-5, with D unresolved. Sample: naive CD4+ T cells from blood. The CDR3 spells CASSSQENQPQHF. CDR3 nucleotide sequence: TGTGCCAGCAGCTCCCAGGAAAATCAGCCCCAGCATTTT.